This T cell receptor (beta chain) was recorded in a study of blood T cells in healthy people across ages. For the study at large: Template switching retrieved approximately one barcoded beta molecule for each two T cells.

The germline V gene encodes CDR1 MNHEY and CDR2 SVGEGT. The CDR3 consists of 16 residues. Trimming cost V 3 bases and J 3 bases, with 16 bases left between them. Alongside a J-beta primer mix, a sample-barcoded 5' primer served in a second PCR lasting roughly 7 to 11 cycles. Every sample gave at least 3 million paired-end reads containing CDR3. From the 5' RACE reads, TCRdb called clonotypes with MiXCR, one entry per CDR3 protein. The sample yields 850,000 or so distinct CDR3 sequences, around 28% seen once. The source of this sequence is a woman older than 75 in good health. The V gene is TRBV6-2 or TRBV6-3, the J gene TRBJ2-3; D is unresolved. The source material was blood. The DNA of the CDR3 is TGTGCCAGCAGTTATTCGGGCCCTCGAAGGACAGATACGCAGTATTTT. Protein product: CASSYSGPRRTDTQYF.